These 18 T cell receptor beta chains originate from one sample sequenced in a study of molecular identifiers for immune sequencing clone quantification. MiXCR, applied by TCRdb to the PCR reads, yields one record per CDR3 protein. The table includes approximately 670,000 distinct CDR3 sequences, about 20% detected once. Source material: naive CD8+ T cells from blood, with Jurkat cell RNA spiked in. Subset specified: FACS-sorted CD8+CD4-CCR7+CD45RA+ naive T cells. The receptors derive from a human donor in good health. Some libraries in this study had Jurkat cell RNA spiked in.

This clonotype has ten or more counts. The CDR3 spells CSARDLRGARNQPQHF. The CDR3 bases are TGCAGTGCTAGAGATCTACGGGGGGCAAGGAATCAGCCCCAGCATTTT. The chain uses TRBV20-1 and TRBJ1-5, with D possibly TRBD1 on 6 matching bases. V was clipped by 0 bases and J by 4 bases, with 16 bases between them. CDR1 and CDR2 from the germline V gene are DFQATT and SNEGSKA (reference sequence). The CDR3 is made up of 16 amino acids.

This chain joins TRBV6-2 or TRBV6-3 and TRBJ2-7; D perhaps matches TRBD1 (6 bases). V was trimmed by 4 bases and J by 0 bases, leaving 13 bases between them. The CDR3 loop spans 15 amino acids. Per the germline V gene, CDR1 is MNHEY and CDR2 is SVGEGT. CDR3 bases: TGTGCCAGCAGTTGCAGGCAGGGGCACTCCTACGAGCAGTACTTC. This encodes CASSCRQGHSYEQYF.

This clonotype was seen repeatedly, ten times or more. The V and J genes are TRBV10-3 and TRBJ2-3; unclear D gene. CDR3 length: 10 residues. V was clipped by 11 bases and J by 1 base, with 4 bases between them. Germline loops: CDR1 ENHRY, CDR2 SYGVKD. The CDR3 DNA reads TGTGCCGCGGGCACAGATACGCAGTATTTT. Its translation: CAAGTDTQYF.

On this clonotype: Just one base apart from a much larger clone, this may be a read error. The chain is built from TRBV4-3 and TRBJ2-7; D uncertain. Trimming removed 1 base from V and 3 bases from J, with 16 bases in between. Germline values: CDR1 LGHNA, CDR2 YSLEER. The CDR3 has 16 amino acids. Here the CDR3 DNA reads TGCGCCAGCAGCCAAGGTCCGGGCCCTGGATGCTACGAGCAGTACTTC. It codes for CASSQGPGPGCYEQYF.

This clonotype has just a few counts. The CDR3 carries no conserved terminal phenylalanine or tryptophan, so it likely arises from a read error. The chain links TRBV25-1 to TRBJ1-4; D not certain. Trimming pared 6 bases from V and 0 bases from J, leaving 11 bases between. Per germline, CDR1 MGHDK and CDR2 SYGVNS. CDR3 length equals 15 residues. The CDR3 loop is CASSMNGATNEKLFI. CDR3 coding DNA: TGTGCCAGCAGCATGAACGGTGCAACTAATGAAAAACTGTTTATT.

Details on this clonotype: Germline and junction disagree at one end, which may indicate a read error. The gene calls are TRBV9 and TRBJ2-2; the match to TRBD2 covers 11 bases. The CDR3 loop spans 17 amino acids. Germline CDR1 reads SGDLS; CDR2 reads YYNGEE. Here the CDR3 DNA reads TGTACCAGCAGCGTAGCAGGACTAGCGGGCTACACCGGGGAGCTGTTTTTT. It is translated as CTSSVAGLAGYTGELFF.

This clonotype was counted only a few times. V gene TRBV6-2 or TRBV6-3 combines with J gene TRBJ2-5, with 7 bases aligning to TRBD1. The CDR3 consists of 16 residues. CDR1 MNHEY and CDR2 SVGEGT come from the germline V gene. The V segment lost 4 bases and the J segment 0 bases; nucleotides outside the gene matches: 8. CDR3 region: CASSSPFDRDQETQYF. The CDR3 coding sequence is TGTGCCAGCAGTTCTCCCTTTGACAGGGACCAAGAGACCCAGTACTTC.

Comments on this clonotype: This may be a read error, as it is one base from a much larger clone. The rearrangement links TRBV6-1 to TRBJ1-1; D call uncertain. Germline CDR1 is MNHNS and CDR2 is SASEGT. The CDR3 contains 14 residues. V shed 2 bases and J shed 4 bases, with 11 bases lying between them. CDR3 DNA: TGTGCCAGCAGTGAATCGCACGGCGGCACTGAAGCTTTCTTT. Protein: CASSESHGGTEAFF.

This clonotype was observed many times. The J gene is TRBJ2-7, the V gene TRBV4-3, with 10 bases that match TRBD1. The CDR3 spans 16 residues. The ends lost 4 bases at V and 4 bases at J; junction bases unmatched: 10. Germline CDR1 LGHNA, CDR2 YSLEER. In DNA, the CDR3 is TGCGCCAGCAGCCGAGACTTGACAGGGGGCGGGTACGAGCAGTACTTC. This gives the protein CASSRDLTGGGYEQYF.

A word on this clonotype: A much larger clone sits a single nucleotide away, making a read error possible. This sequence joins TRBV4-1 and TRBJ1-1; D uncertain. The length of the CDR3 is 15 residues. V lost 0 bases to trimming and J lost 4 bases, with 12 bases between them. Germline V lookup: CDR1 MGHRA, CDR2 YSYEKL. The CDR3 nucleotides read TGCGCCAGCAGCCAAGATGGGCGGGTGAGCACTGAAGCTTTCTTT. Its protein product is CASSQDGRVSTEAFF.

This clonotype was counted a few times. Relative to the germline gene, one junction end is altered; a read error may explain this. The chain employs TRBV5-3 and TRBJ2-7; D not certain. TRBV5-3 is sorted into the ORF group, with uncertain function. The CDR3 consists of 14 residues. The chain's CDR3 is CASSLDRVNYEQYF. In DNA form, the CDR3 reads TGTGCCAGCAGCTTGGACCGTGTGAACTACGAGCAGTACTTC.

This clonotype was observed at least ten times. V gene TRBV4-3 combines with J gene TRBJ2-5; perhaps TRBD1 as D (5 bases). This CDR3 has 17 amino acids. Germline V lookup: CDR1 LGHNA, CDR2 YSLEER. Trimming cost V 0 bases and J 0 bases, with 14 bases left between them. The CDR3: CASSQEHRSSDQETQYF. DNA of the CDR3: TGCGCCAGCAGCCAAGAACACAGGTCGTCTGACCAAGAGACCCAGTACTTC.

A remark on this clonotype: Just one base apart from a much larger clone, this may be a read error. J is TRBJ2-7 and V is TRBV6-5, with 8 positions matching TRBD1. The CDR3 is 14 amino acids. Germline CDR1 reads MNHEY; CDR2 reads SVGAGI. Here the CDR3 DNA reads TGTGCCAGCAGACCCCAGGGACAGGACTACGAGCGGTACTTC. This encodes CASRPQGQDYERYF.

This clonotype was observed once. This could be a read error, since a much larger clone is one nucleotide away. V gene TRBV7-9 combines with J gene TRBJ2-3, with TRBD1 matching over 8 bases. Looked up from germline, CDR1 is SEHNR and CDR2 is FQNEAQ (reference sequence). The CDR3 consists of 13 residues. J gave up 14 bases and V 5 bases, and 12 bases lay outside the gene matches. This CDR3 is CASSPPVDRAGYF. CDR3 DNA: TGTGCCAGCAGCCCCCCCGTGGACAGGGCTGGGTATTTT.

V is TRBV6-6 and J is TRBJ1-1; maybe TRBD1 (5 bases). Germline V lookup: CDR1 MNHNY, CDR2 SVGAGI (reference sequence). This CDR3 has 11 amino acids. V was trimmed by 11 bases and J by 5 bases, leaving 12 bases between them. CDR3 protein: CAGIGGTEAFF. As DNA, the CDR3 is TGTGCCGGCATCGGGGGAACTGAAGCTTTCTTT.

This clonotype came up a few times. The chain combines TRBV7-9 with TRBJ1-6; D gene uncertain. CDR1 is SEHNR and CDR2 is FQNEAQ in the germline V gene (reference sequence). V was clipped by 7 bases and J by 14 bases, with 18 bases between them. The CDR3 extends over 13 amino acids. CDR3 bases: TGTGCCAGCACCTCCTTCTCTTCCACGGCCCTCCACTTT. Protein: CASTSFSSTALHF.

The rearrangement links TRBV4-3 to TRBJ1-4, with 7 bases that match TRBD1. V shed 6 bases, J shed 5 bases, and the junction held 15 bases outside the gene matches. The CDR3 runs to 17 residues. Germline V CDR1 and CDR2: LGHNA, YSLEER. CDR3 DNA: TGCGCCAGCAGTCAAAGGGGGCGGGGGCGGGTGAATGAAAAACTGTTTTTT. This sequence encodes CASSQRGRGRVNEKLFF.

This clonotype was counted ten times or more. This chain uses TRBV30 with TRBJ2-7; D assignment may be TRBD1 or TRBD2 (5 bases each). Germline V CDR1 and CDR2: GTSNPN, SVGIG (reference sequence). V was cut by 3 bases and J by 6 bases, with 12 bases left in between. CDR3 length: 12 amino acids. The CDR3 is CAWRPGTAEQYF. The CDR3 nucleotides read TGTGCCTGGAGACCCGGGACCGCCGAGCAGTACTTC. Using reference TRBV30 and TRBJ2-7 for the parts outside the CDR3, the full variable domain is SQTIHQWPATLVQPVGSPLSLECTVEGTSNPNLYWYRQAAGRGLQLLFYSVGIGQISSEVPQNLSASRPQDRQFILSSKKLLLSDSGFYLCAWRPGTAEQYFGPGTRLTVT.